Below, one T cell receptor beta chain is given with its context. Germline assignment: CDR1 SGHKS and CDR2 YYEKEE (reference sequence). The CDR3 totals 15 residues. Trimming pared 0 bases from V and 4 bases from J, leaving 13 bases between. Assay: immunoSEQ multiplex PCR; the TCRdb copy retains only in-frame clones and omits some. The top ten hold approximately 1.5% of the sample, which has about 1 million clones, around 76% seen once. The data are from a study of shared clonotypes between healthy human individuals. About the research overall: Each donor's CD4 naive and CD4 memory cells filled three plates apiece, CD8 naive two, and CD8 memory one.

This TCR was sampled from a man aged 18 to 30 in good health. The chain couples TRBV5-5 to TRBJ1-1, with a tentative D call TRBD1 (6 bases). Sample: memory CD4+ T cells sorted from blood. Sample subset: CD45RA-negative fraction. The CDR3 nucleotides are TGTGCCAGCAGCTTGGTCGGGGGCGGGAGCACTGAAGCTTTCTTT. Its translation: CASSLVGGGSTEAFF.